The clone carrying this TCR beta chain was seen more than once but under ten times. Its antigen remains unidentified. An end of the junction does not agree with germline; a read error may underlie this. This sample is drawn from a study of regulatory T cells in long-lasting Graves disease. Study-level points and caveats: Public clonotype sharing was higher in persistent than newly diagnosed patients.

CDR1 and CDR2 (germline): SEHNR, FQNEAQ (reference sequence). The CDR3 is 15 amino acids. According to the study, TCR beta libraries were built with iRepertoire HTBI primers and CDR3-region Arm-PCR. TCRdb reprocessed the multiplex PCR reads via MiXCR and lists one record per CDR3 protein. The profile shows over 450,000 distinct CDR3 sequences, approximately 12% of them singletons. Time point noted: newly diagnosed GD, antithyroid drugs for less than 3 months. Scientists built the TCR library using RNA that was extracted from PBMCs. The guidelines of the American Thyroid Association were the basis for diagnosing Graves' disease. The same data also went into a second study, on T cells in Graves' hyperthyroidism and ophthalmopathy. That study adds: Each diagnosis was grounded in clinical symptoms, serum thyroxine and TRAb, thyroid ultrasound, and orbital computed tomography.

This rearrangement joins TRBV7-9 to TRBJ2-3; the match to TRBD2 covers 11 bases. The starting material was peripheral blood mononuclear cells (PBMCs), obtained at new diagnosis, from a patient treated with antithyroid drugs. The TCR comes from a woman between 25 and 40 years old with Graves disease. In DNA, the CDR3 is TGTGCCAGCAGGTTAGCGGGAGGGACGACAGATACGCAGTATTTT. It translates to CASRLAGGTTDTQYF.